Each of the 16 T cell receptor beta chains below was sequenced from the same sample in a study of CD8+CD57+ T cells in acquired aplastic anemia (dated by TCRdb to the late 2010s). Sequencing instrument: Illumina HiSeq 2000. TCR beta VDJ combination and CDR3 sequence profiling used genomic DNA as the template. TCRdb reanalyzed the raw reads on its own, using fastp at Q25 for trimming and MiXCR for clone calling, and kept in-frame beta chains. Records with the same CDR3 protein are collapsed into one entry carrying the most frequent genes and DNA. The sample data list more than 150,000 distinct CDR3 sequences, and approximately 48% of these were observed just once. Over 10% of the sample goes to the ten largest clones. The patients picked for sequencing were ones in whom flow cytometry had shown an expansion of CD8+CD57+ cells. The sequencing input was sorted CD4+, CD8+, or CD8+CD57+ T cells (not recorded which) from PBMCs. The receptors derive from a human donor with aplastic anemia.

There are many counts of this clonotype. V is TRBV2 and J is TRBJ2-7; D gene ambiguous. The V gene's germline CDR1 is SNHLY and CDR2 FYNNEI. The CDR3 runs to 13 residues. The V end lost 3 bases, the J end lost 0 bases, and 6 bases lay between the germline ends. The CDR3 nucleotides are TGTGCCAGCAGTGAGGGTAGCTCCTACGAGCAGTACTTC. Translation gives CASSEGSSYEQYF.

This clonotype was recorded only once. Without the conserved terminal phenylalanine or tryptophan, this CDR3 likely stems from a read error. The V call is TRBV30, the J call TRBJ2-7; D gene uncertain. The length of the CDR3 is 13 residues. Germline assignment: CDR1 GTSNPN and CDR2 SVGIG (reference sequence). The CDR3 coding sequence is TGTGCCTTGAGTGAGCCAGTCTCCTACGAGCAGTACTCC. Residues: CALSEPVSYEQYS.

This clonotype turned up a few times. CDR3 DNA sequence: TGTGCCAGCAGCCTTCTAACAGGGTTCGGCTACACCTTC. The encoded protein is CASSLLTGFGYTF. The chain links TRBV7-3 to TRBJ1-2; maybe TRBD1 (6 bases). CDR3 size: 13 residues. V was trimmed by 5 bases and J by 8 bases, leaving 15 bases between them. The germline V gene encodes CDR1 SGHTA and CDR2 FQGTGA.

This chain connects TRBV10-3 to TRBJ2-7, with 12 bases fitting TRBD1. Germline CDR1 reads ENHRY; CDR2 reads SYGVKD. The CDR3 sequence is 13 residues long. The V gene end was trimmed by 7 bases and the J gene end by 5 bases; junction bases not matched to a gene: 3. This CDR3 reads CAIKGTGGNEQYF. The CDR3 DNA reads TGTGCCATCAAAGGGACAGGGGGCAACGAGCAGTACTTC.

This clonotype was picked up a small number of times. This chain links TRBV9 with TRBJ2-1; tentatively, D is TRBD1 (5 bases). There are 15 residues in the CDR3. Trimming cost V 0 bases and J 0 bases, with 7 bases left between them. Germline CDR1 is SGDLS and CDR2 is YYNGEE. CDR3 sequence (DNA): TGTGCCAGCAGCGTAGGACAGTCCTCCTACAATGAGCAGTTCTTC. It yields the protein CASSVGQSSYNEQFF. The full variable domain, with the rest looked up from reference TRBV9 and TRBJ2-1, is DSGVTQTPKHLITATGQRVTLRCSPRSGDLSVYWYQQSLDQGLQFLIQYYNGEERAKGNILERFSAQQFPDLHSELNLSSLELGDSALYFCASSVGQSSYNEQFFGPGTRLTVL.

This clonotype was detected ten times or more. V gene TRBV25-1 combines with J gene TRBJ1-6, with D hard to call. The CDR3 contains 12 residues. Trimming cost V 1 base and J 13 bases, with 8 bases left between them. CDR1 and CDR2 from the germline V gene are MGHDK and SYGVNS. The CDR3 region is CASSESDRPLHF. The DNA for the CDR3 is TGTGCCAGCAGTGAATCCGATAGGCCCCTCCACTTT.

There are a few counts of this clonotype. The rearrangement links TRBV19 to TRBJ2-1; D unclear. The V gene lost 3 bases and the J gene lost 9 bases, with 15 bases spanning the gap. In germline, CDR1 is LNHDA, CDR2 SQIVND (reference sequence). The CDR3 length is 14 residues. Here the CDR3 DNA reads TGTGCCAGTAGTATTCAGGCAATGCTGGGTGAGCAGTTCTTC. It yields the protein CASSIQAMLGEQFF.

V is TRBV9 and J is TRBJ1-6; D is ambiguous. V lost 5 bases to trimming and J lost 10 bases, with 16 bases between them. This CDR3 has 14 residues. The V gene's germline CDR1 is SGDLS and CDR2 YYNGEE. CDR3 DNA: TGTGCCAGCAGTACCGCAGGTCAAGGGTCACCCCTCCACTTT. As protein: CASSTAGQGSPLHF.

This clonotype was seen repeatedly, ten times or more. The V gene is TRBV12-3 or TRBV12-4, the J gene TRBJ2-3, with D possibly called TRBD1 or TRBD2 (5 bases each). This CDR3 is built from 14 residues. Trimming shortened V by 8 bases and J by 5 bases, and 17 bases separated the two germline ends. As DNA, the CDR3 is TGTGCCAGCTGGCGGCAGGGAGTAGGAGATACGCAGTATTTT. This sequence encodes CASWRQGVGDTQYF.

This clonotype appeared once. Since a much larger clone is just one base distant, this may be a read error. This CDR3 is missing its conserved last phenylalanine or tryptophan, likely due to a read error. The V and J genes are TRBV4-2 and TRBJ2-3; 12 nucleotides align to TRBD2. V gave up 5 bases and J gave up 4 bases; unmatched junction bases: 7. Per the germline V gene, CDR1 is LGHNA and CDR2 is YNFKEQ. CDR3 size: 16 residues. CDR3 sequence reads: CASSATSGGMSDTQYS. CDR3 nucleotide sequence: TGTGCCAGCAGCGCTACTAGCGGGGGGATGTCAGATACGCAGTATTCT.

CDR3 residues: CALPVTTSGDSYEQYF. The DNA for the CDR3 is TGTGCCTTACCAGTGACCACTAGCGGGGACTCCTACGAGCAGTACTTC. The chain is built from TRBV24-1 and TRBJ2-7; 10 positions agree with TRBD2. Trimming removed 12 bases from V and 0 bases from J; junction bases left unmatched: 13. Looked up from germline, CDR1 is KGHDR and CDR2 is SFDVKD. This CDR3 is 16 amino acids long.

This clonotype was recorded at least ten times. The chain carries TRBV7-9 and TRBJ2-2; maybe TRBD1 (5 bases). The CDR3 loop spans 12 amino acids. From germline, CDR1 is SEHNR and CDR2 FQNEAQ (reference sequence). The ends were cut back, 5 bases at V and 8 bases at J, with 9 bases in the middle. The CDR3 DNA reads as TGTGCCAGCAGCGGCAGGGTAGGGGAGCTGTTTTTT. Protein: CASSGRVGELFF. The full variable domain, rest sourced from reference TRBV7-9 and TRBJ2-2, is DTGVSQNPRHKITKRGQNVTFRCDPISEHNRLYWYRQTLGQGPEFLTYFQNEAQLEKSRLLSDRFSAERPKGSFSTLEIQRTEQGDSAMYLCASSGRVGELFFGEGSRLTVL.

This clonotype was observed a handful of times. A much larger clone is a single base away; this may be a read error. This chain links TRBV5-1 with TRBJ1-2, with unresolved D. The germline V gene encodes CDR1 SGHRS and CDR2 YFSETQ. CDR3 size: 13 residues. The CDR3 region is CVSSLNADYGYTF. The CDR3 region has the DNA TGCGTCAGCAGCTTGAACGCAGACTATGGCTACACCTTC.

This clonotype was counted between two and nine times. The V and J genes are TRBV7-3 and TRBJ2-7; 9 nucleotides align to TRBD1. CDR1 is SGHTA, CDR2 FQGTGA, per germline. The trim removed 6 bases at V and 3 bases at J, leaving 3 bases unmatched. This CDR3 is built from 13 residues. DNA of the CDR3: TGTGCCAGCAGTCGACAGGGGGGCTACGAGCAGTACTTC. It translates to CASSRQGGYEQYF.

This clonotype has more than one count but fewer than ten. The rearrangement uses TRBV2 and TRBJ2-7; 9 nucleotides align to TRBD1. The CDR3 covers 14 residues. The trim removed 4 bases at V and 1 base at J, leaving 2 bases unmatched. CDR1 and CDR2 (germline): SNHLY, FYNNEI. DNA of the CDR3: TGTGCCAGCAGTGGGACAGGGGAATCCTACGAGCAGTACTTC. As protein: CASSGTGESYEQYF.

This clonotype appeared many times. The chain carries TRBV6-1 and TRBJ1-5; perhaps TRBD1 as D (6 bases). CDR1 is MNHNS, CDR2 SASEGT, per germline. The CDR3 consists of 16 residues. Trimming removed 6 bases from V and 7 bases from J, with 22 bases in between. CDR3 loop: CASRDKGGGREQPQHF. The CDR3 DNA is TGTGCCAGCAGGGACAAAGGTGGGGGGCGGGAACAGCCCCAGCATTTT.